This TCR beta chain was sequenced in a study of control samples from healthy donors and cancer patients. Clones were read by immunoSEQ multiplex PCR, and TCRdb kept only the in-frame ones, dropping some. The table includes 90,000 to 150,000 clones, around 89% detected once. V lost 8 bases, J lost 2 bases, and 10 bases stayed unmatched. Germline V gives CDR1 SNHLY, CDR2 FYNNEI. This CDR3 contains 16 residues. The sequence derives from a middle-aged man in good health. The chain combines TRBV2 with TRBJ1-3; TRBD1 matches at 9 bases. The sequenced sample was blood. The CDR3 loop reads CASQKGGQGPGNTIYF. The DNA for the CDR3 is TGTGCCAGCCAAAAGGGGGGACAGGGTCCTGGAAACACCATATATTTT.